This T cell receptor beta chain was retrieved from a study of T cells in Graves' hyperthyroidism and ophthalmopathy. The sample holds a few counts of this clonotype. CDR1 SGHVS and CDR2 FQNEAQ come from the germline V gene. The CDR3 consists of 13 residues. The V gene lost 4 bases and the J gene lost 4 bases, with 10 bases spanning the gap. TCR beta CDR3 regions were amplified from RNA. During a first-round RT-PCR of the TCR CDR3, the HTBI primer set was used. One entry per CDR3 protein results from TCRdb running MiXCR on the multiplex PCR reads. The table shows just over 550,000 distinct CDR3 sequences, with around 46% occurring only once.

This sequence originates from a woman younger than 35 with Graves' hyperthyroidism. The rearrangement uses TRBV7-8 and TRBJ1-2; a possible D gene is TRBD1 (5 bases). Sequenced input: peripheral blood or thyroid tissue (not recorded which). The CDR3 coding sequence is TGTGCCAGCAGCTCCGGGGACGGCTATGGCTACACCTTC. Its protein is CASSSGDGYGYTF. Drawing the rest from reference TRBV7-8 and TRBJ1-2, the complete variable domain is GAGVSQSPRYKVAKRGQDVALRCDPISGHVSLFWYQQALGQGPEFLTYFQNEAQLDKSGLPSDRFFAERPEGSVSTLKIQRTQQEDSAVYLCASSSGDGYGYTFGSGTRLTVV.